The 10 T cell receptor beta chains listed next were all sequenced from one sample in a study of blood T cell repertoires in COVID-19. Clones were sequenced by immunoSEQ multiplex PCR, and TCRdb holds only the in-frame ones, with some missing. The sample includes about 300,000 clones, about 89% of them seen just once. Specimen: peripheral blood. The receptors stem from a man in his forties or fifties with acute or convalescent COVID-19.

This chain connects TRBV10-2 to TRBJ1-5; D might be TRBD1 (6 bases). Germline CDR1 WSHSY, CDR2 SAAADI. This CDR3 is 14 amino acids long. The ends were cut back, 0 bases at V and 5 bases at J, with 8 bases in the middle. CDR3 in DNA: TGCGCCAGCAGTGAGTCGGACAGATATCAGCCCCAGCATTTT. Its translation is CASSESDRYQPQHF.

The chain combines TRBV11-2 with TRBJ1-3, with 7 nucleotides matching TRBD1. The germline gives CDR1 SGHAT, CDR2 FQNNGV. CDR3 size: 16 residues. The V segment lost 5 bases and the J segment 0 bases; nucleotides outside the gene matches: 7. The DNA of the CDR3 is TGTGCCAGCAGCCTCCTACAGGGGCCCTCTGGAAACACCATATATTTT. Translated, it gives CASSLLQGPSGNTIYF. Based on the CDR3 plus reference TRBV11-2 and TRBJ1-3, the full variable domain is EAGVAQSPRYKIIEKRQSVAFWCNPISGHATLYWYQQILGQGPKLLIQFQNNGVVDDSQLPKDRFSAERLKGVDSTLKIQPAKLEDSAVYLCASSLLQGPSGNTIYFGEGSWLTVV.

This chain links TRBV7-6 with TRBJ1-2, with 12 positions matching TRBD1. The CDR3 length is 17 residues. The V and J ends lost 2 bases and 3 bases, in that order; junction bases with no gene match: 7. The germline V gene encodes CDR1 SGHVS and CDR2 FNYEAQ. CDR3: CASSLWDRGHKDYGYTF. DNA of the CDR3: TGTGCCAGCAGCTTATGGGACAGGGGGCATAAAGACTATGGCTACACCTTC. Supplemented by reference TRBV7-6 and TRBJ1-2, the full variable domain reads GAGVSQSPRYKVTKRGQDVALRCDPISGHVSLYWYRQALGQGPEFLTYFNYEAQQDKSGLPNDRFSAERPEGSISTLTIQRTEQRDSAMYRCASSLWDRGHKDYGYTFGSGTRLTVV.

The chain links TRBV7-8 to TRBJ2-7; a possible D gene is TRBD1 (6 bases). This CDR3 is built from 14 residues. Trimming took off 4 bases at V and 7 bases at J, with 17 bases between the two ends. Germline V lookup: CDR1 SGHVS, CDR2 FQNEAQ. The CDR3 nucleotides read TGTGCCAGCAGCTCCCCGAAGGGGGAATCAGAGCAGTACTTC. Protein: CASSSPKGESEQYF. Together with reference TRBV7-8 and TRBJ2-7, the CDR3 gives the full variable domain: GAGVSQSPRYKVAKRGQDVALRCDPISGHVSLFWYQQALGQGPEFLTYFQNEAQLDKSGLPSDRFFAERPEGSVSTLKIQRTQQEDSAVYLCASSSPKGESEQYFGPGTRLTVT.

The V gene is TRBV24-1, the J gene TRBJ2-7; D may be TRBD1 (5 bases). Germline-derived CDR1 and CDR2 are KGHDR and SFDVKD. The germline V and J ends were trimmed by 3 bases and 1 base, with 9 bases remaining between them. The CDR3 has 14 residues. CDR3 in DNA: TGTGCCACCAGTGATCCAGACAGTTCCTACGAGCAGTACTTC. Protein sequence: CATSDPDSSYEQYF.

This rearrangement joins TRBV29-1 to TRBJ2-7; 15 nucleotides align to TRBD2. The CDR3 spans 17 residues. The V gene's germline CDR1 is SQVTM and CDR2 ANQGSEA. The V segment lost 5 bases and the J segment 0 bases; nucleotides outside the gene matches: 8. CDR3 sequence (DNA): TGCAGCGTTTACGGGACTAGCGGGGGGCGGAGCTCCTACGAGCAGTACTTC. Its translation: CSVYGTSGGRSSYEQYF.

The chain has TRBV19 and TRBJ1-1, with TRBD1 matching 7 bases. This CDR3 contains 16 residues. The J segment lost 1 base and the V segment lost 1 base, leaving 6 bases of the junction unmatched. CDR1 and CDR2 from the germline V gene are LNHDA and SQIVND (reference sequence). DNA of the CDR3: TGTGCCAGTAGTATAGCCCTGACAGGGAGGAACACTGAAGCTTTCTTT. Protein: CASSIALTGRNTEAFF. The full variable domain, rest sourced from reference TRBV19 and TRBJ1-1, is DGGITQSPKYLFRKEGQNVTLSCEQNLNHDAMYWYRQDPGQGLRLIYYSQIVNDFQKGDIAEGYSVSREKKESFPLTVTSAQKNPTAFYLCASSIALTGRNTEAFFGQGTRLTVV.

The chain is built from TRBV5-1 and TRBJ1-6; D remains unclear. Trimming removed 2 bases at V and 9 bases at J, with 12 bases between. This CDR3 has 14 residues. In germline, CDR1 is SGHRS, CDR2 YFSETQ. Written as DNA, the CDR3 is TGCGCCAGCAGCTTAGCCGAGAGTGTTTCACCCCTCCACTTT. Protein: CASSLAESVSPLHF.

The rearrangement joins TRBV7-9 to TRBJ2-3, with TRBD1 as a possible D gene (6 bases). CDR3 length: 12 residues. In germline, CDR1 is SEHNR, CDR2 FQNEAQ (reference sequence). V dropped 10 bases and J dropped 6 bases, with 14 bases sitting between them. The chain's CDR3 is CATSQGWDTQYF. The CDR3 DNA reads TGTGCCACCAGTCAGGGGTGGGATACGCAGTATTTT.

This chain uses TRBV5-1 with TRBJ1-6, with TRBD1 identical over 7 bases. The germline V gene has CDR1 SGHRS and CDR2 YFSETQ. J gave up 7 bases and V 6 bases, and 10 bases lay outside the gene matches. The CDR3 runs 15 residues. The CDR3 is CASTLQTGDNSPLHF. CDR3 sequence (DNA): TGCGCCAGCACCCTCCAAACAGGGGACAATTCACCCCTCCACTTT.